This T cell receptor (beta chain) was sequenced during a study of response to subunit inactivated influenza vaccine. General study results and limits: Authors suggested each seasonal influenza vaccination recruits few new T cells.

TCRdb processed the RT-PCR reads anew with MiXCR; each CDR3 protein has one entry. Counted here are about 650,000 distinct CDR3 sequences, approximately 14% occurring once; the ten biggest clones make up under 14%. This CDR3 spans 15 amino acids. After removal of 3 bases from V and 3 bases from J, the junction contained 5 bases not matched to a gene. Per the germline V gene, CDR1 is KGHDR and CDR2 is SFDVKD. This clonotype was observed a handful of times. No antigen is known for it. The chain recombines TRBV24-1 with TRBJ2-3, with 7 positions matching TRBD1. This clonotype was sampled from a man between 45 and 60 years old who received an inactivated influenza vaccine. The sequences come from PBMCs from blood, collected 11 to 12 days after vaccination. The CDR3 coding sequence is TGTGCCACCAGTGATCCGGGACAGAGGACAGATACGCAGTATTTT. It specifies CATSDPGQRTDTQYF.